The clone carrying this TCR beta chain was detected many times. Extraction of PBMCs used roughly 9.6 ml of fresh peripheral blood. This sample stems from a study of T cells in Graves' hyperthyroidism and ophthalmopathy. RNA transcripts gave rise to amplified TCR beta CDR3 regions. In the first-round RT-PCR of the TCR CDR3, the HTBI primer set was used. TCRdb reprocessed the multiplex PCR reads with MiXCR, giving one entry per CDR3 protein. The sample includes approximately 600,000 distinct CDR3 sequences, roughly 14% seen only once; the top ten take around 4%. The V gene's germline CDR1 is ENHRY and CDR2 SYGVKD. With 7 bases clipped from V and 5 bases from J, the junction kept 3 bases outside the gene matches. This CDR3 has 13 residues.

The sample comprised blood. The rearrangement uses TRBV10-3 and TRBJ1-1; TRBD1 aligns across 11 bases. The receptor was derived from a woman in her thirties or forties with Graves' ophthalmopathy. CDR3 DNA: TGTGCCATCAAAGGGACAGGGGGAACTGAAGCTTTCTTT. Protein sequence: CAIKGTGGTEAFF.